The rows below give T cell receptor beta chains drawn from one sample of a study of blood T cells in healthy people across ages. MiXCR, applied by TCRdb to the 5' RACE reads, yields one record per CDR3 protein. This sample yields about 1.8 million distinct CDR3 sequences, of which roughly 52% are seen a single time; approximately 2% belongs to the top ten. Sequenced material: blood. Every receptor here comes from a middle-aged woman in good health. The CDR3 runs from the conserved cysteine through the conserved F or W. Fields, in order: clone size, J gene, V gene, D gene, CDR3 protein, CDR3 DNA. D genes are given only for firm matches. Rows give clone size only sometimes, using once, few, many, or a class for an expanded clone.

. TRBJ2-7 TRBV6-6 . CASTKVQGGYEQYF TGTGCCAGCACCAAAGTACAGGGCGGCTACGAGCAGTACTTC
once TRBJ2-2 TRBV4-2 . CASSQDTGTGLNTGELFF TGTGCCAGCAGCCAAGATACCGGGACGGGATTGAACACCGGGGAGCTGTTTTTT
. TRBJ1-2 TRBV19 . CASRARLDGYTF TGTGCCAGTAGAGCCCGGCTGGATGGCTACACCTTC
few TRBJ1-1 TRBV20-1 . CSAREPQGVDTEAFF TGCAGTGCTAGAGAACCCCAGGGAGTCGACACTGAAGCTTTCTTT
. TRBJ2-2 TRBV13 TRBD1 CASSLARGQTGELFF TGTGCCAGCAGCTTAGCCAGGGGGCAAACCGGGGAGCTGTTTTTT
. TRBJ2-5 TRBV2 TRBD1 CASRDRVRETQYF TGTGCCAGCAGGGACAGGGTGCGAGAGACCCAGTACTTC
. TRBJ2-7 TRBV20-1 TRBD2 CSARDPSRGGTSYEQYF TGCAGTGCTAGAGATCCCTCGCGCGGGGGGACATCCTACGAGCAGTACTTC
few TRBJ2-4 TRBV20-1 TRBD1 CSARAHRDRDVGAKNIQYF TGCAGTGCTAGAGCACACCGGGACAGGGATGTAGGGGCCAAAAACATTCAGTACTTC
. TRBJ2-7 TRBV6-2/TRBV6-3 TRBD2 CASSMVGTNYNEQYF TGTGCCAGCAGCATGGTGGGGACTAACTACAATGAGCAGTACTTC
many TRBJ2-7 TRBV5-1 TRBD1 CASSLAGQGGYEQYF TGTGCCAGCAGCTTAGCGGGACAGGGGGGCTACGAGCAGTACTTC
. TRBJ1-2 TRBV10-3 . CAIRRSPDYGYTF TGTGCCATCAGACGGAGCCCAGATTATGGCTACACCTTC
few TRBJ2-7 TRBV12-3/TRBV12-4 . CASSFWGDAYEQYF TGTGCCAGCAGTTTTTGGGGGGATGCCTACGAGCAGTACTTC
. TRBJ2-7 TRBV5-1 TRBD2 CASSLAKRGGTYEQYF TGCGCCAGCAGCTTGGCCAAGCGGGGGGGCACCTACGAGCAGTACTTC
. TRBJ2-1 TRBV12-3/TRBV12-4 . CASLSRGVFNEQFF TGTGCCAGCCTATCAAGAGGTGTCTTCAATGAGCAGTTCTTC
. TRBJ2-7 TRBV6-2/TRBV6-3 TRBD1 CASRSVGTGGLYEQYF TGTGCCAGCAGATCGGTCGGGACAGGGGGCTTGTACGAGCAGTACTTC
many TRBJ2-1 TRBV29-1 . CSVTQTGTPEQFF TGCAGCGTTACACAAACCGGGACACCTGAGCAGTTCTTC
. TRBJ1-5 TRBV2 . CASSEEQGPQPQHF TGTGCCAGCAGTGAAGAGCAGGGCCCTCAGCCCCAGCATTTT
. TRBJ1-4 TRBV7-2 TRBD1 CASSGTGSNEKLFF TGTGCCAGCAGCGGGACAGGGTCTAATGAAAAACTGTTTTTT
. TRBJ2-1 TRBV20-1 TRBD2 CSARGPGRVSEQFF TGCAGTGCTAGAGGCCCCGGGAGGGTTTCTGAGCAGTTCTTC
. TRBJ2-7 TRBV7-2 TRBD2 CASSVSGGNSYEQYF TGTGCCAGCAGCGTTAGCGGGGGGAACTCCTACGAGCAGTACTTC
. TRBJ2-3 TRBV6-5 . CASSLTESSTDTQYF TGTGCCAGCAGTTTAACAGAGTCTAGCACAGATACGCAGTATTTT
once TRBJ1-2 TRBV6-5 . CASRAMRSYGYTF TGTGCCAGCAGGGCGATGAGGTCCTATGGCTACACCTTC
. TRBJ1-2 TRBV20-1 . CSATITYGYTF TGCAGTGCCACGATAACCTATGGCTACACCTTC
few TRBJ2-1 TRBV20-1 TRBD2 CSAFSGGPYNEQFF TGCAGTGCTTTTAGCGGGGGGCCGTACAATGAGCAGTTCTTC
. TRBJ1-2 TRBV20-1 TRBD1 CSAGPRTGANYGYTF TGCAGTGCTGGTCCTAGGACAGGGGCGAACTATGGCTACACCTTC
few TRBJ1-4 TRBV12-3/TRBV12-4 . CASSLAMAATNEKLFF TGTGCCAGCAGTTTAGCGATGGCAGCCACAAATGAAAAACTGTTTTTT
. TRBJ2-5 TRBV5-1 . CASSLGWGPETQYF TGCGCCAGCAGCTTGGGGTGGGGGCCGGAGACCCAGTACTTC
. TRBJ1-6 TRBV9 . CASSVGERDYNSPLHF TGTGCCAGCAGCGTAGGTGAGAGGGACTATAATTCACCCCTCCACTTT
. TRBJ2-3 TRBV6-6 TRBD2 CASTLAGATDTRYF TGTGCCAGCACCCTAGCGGGGGCGACAGATACGCGGTATTTT
few TRBJ1-2 TRBV4-3 . CASSQESQDPGYGYTF TGCGCCAGCAGCCAAGAGAGTCAGGACCCCGGGTATGGCTACACCTTC
. TRBJ1-1 TRBV28 . CASTNFVGYAEAFF TGTGCCAGCACTAATTTTGTAGGTTATGCTGAAGCTTTCTTT
. TRBJ1-6 TRBV4-3 . CASSRQQSSYNSPLHF TGCGCCAGCAGCCGGCAACAGAGCTCCTATAATTCACCCCTCCACTTT
. TRBJ1-2 TRBV20-1 TRBD1 CSADDRDNYGYTF TGCAGTGCTGATGACAGGGATAACTATGGCTACACCTTC
. TRBJ1-2 TRBV6-6 TRBD1 CASRRGRIVNYGYTF TGTGCCAGCAGAAGGGGGCGCATCGTCAACTATGGCTACACCTTC
once TRBJ1-5 TRBV20-1 TRBD1 CSARSSGQTHQPQHF TGCAGTGCTAGATCCTCGGGACAGACTCATCAGCCCCAGCATTTT
. TRBJ2-7 TRBV6-6 TRBD1 CASIGDSLPTYEQYF TGTGCCAGCATCGGGGACAGCCTCCCAACCTACGAGCAGTACTTC
. TRBJ2-1 TRBV11-1 TRBD2 CASSLLGLAGVDNEQFF TGTGCCAGCAGCTTACTTGGACTAGCGGGGGTAGACAATGAGCAGTTCTTC
. TRBJ1-4 TRBV29-1 TRBD1 CSVKDRVTNEKLFF TGCAGCGTAAAAGACAGGGTAACTAATGAAAAACTGTTTTTT
few TRBJ2-3 TRBV5-1 TRBD2 CASSSKRGETDTQYF TGCGCCAGCAGCTCGAAGCGGGGGGAGACAGATACGCAGTATTTT
many TRBJ2-7 TRBV7-2 TRBD1 CASSLGQGALYEQYF TGTGCCAGCAGCTTAGGTCAGGGGGCTTTATACGAGCAGTACTTC
. TRBJ2-1 TRBV27 TRBD2 CASRILAAGDEQFF TGTGCCAGCAGAATTCTAGCCGCGGGGGATGAGCAGTTCTTC
few TRBJ2-3 TRBV9 . CASSGVFGGAPDTQYF TGTGCCAGCAGCGGGGTCTTCGGAGGGGCCCCAGATACGCAGTATTTT
. TRBJ1-5 TRBV4-2 . CASSQALGQPQHF TGTGCCAGCAGCCAGGCCTTGGGGCAGCCCCAGCATTTT
few TRBJ2-7 TRBV20-1 . CSAPKGGQIYYEQYF TGCAGTGCTCCGAAAGGGGGTCAAATCTACTACGAGCAGTACTTC
. TRBJ2-7 TRBV13 TRBD1 CASSVGGAGHEQYF TGTGCCAGCAGCGTAGGGGGCGCGGGCCACGAGCAGTACTTC
few TRBJ2-5 TRBV29-1 TRBD2 CSVGGAQETQYF TGCAGCGTCGGGGGGGCCCAAGAGACCCAGTACTTC
once TRBJ1-5 TRBV5-6 TRBD1 CASSLYQGAGNQPQHF TGTGCCAGCAGCTTGTACCAGGGGGCTGGCAATCAGCCCCAGCATTTT
once TRBJ2-1 TRBV20-1 TRBD1 CSANRDRASEQFF TGCAGTGCTAACCGGGACAGGGCTTCCGAGCAGTTCTTC
few TRBJ2-7 TRBV7-2 . CASSITSGEQYF TGTGCCAGCAGCATCACCAGCGGCGAGCAGTACTTC
once TRBJ1-2 TRBV5-1 . CASSLGAPAAEGPRNGYTF TGCGCCAGCAGCTTGGGGGCTCCGGCTGCTGAGGGCCCAAGGAATGGCTACACCTTC
few TRBJ2-1 TRBV5-1 . CASNKEGLDEQFF TGCGCCAGCAATAAGGAGGGGCTGGATGAGCAGTTCTTC
. TRBJ2-3 TRBV5-5 TRBD1 CASRWDSGTDTQYF TGTGCCAGCAGGTGGGACAGCGGTACAGATACGCAGTATTTT